Listed below are T cell receptor beta chains from one sample, sequenced in a study of blood T cell repertoires in COVID-19. Sequenced by immunoSEQ multiplex PCR; TCRdb stores in-frame clones only, minus some. This sample has 35,000 to 50,000 clones, with around 82% found just once. Source material: peripheral blood. The receptors were gathered from an elderly man with acute or convalescent COVID-19. The CDR3 runs from the conserved cysteine through the conserved F or W. The order of the fields is clone size, V gene, J gene, D gene, CDR3 DNA, CDR3 protein. The D gene is left open where the match is weak. Some rows mark clone size as missing; the rest say once, few, many or name a class of expanded clone.

few	TRBV15	TRBJ2-3	TRBD2	TGTGCCACCAGCACCCGACTAGCGGGAGCTTCAGATACGCAGTATTTT	CATSTRLAGASDTQYF
-	TRBV7-6	TRBJ2-7	-	TGTGCCAGCAGCTTAGCGGGGAGCTCCTACGAGCAGTACTTC	CASSLAGSSYEQYF
-	TRBV24-1	TRBJ2-5	TRBD1	TGTGCCACCTGCCGGGACAGACAAGAGACCCAGTACTTC	CATCRDRQETQYF
-	TRBV18	TRBJ1-2	-	TGTGCCAGCTCCGAACAGGGATGGGATGGCTACACCTTC	CASSEQGWDGYTF
-	TRBV3-1/TRBV3-2	TRBJ2-2	TRBD1	TGTGCCAGCAGCCACCAGGGGGTTGGCCCCACGACGAACACCGGGGAGCTGTTTTTT	CASSHQGVGPTTNTGELFF
-	TRBV28	TRBJ2-7	TRBD1	TGTGCCAGCAGTCCCACGGGACAGGTCTACGAGCAGTACTTC	CASSPTGQVYEQYF
-	TRBV9	TRBJ2-2	-	TGTGCCAGCAGCGTATCGTGGCCGTCCGGGGAGCTGTTTTTT	CASSVSWPSGELFF
-	TRBV15	TRBJ1-6	-	TGTGCCACCAGCCAGAATAGCCCCCCCTCACCCCTCCACTTT	CATSQNSPPSPLHF
-	TRBV18	TRBJ1-2	-	TGTGCCAGCTCCCTCGGACTATACGCAGGCTACACCTTC	CASSLGLYAGYTF
-	TRBV5-1	TRBJ2-2	TRBD1	TGCGCCAGCAGCTTGTGGACAGGTGGAAGTACCGGGGAGCTGTTTTTT	CASSLWTGGSTGELFF
-	TRBV4-2	TRBJ2-7	TRBD2	TGTGCCAGCAGCCGGAATAGTGCTAGCGGGGGGGCCAACGAGCAGTACTTC	CASSRNSASGGANEQYF
once	TRBV20-1	TRBJ1-2	-	TGCAGTGCTAACACGGGGGGCTACACCTTC	CSANTGGYTF
-	TRBV7-8	TRBJ2-3	TRBD2	TGTGCCAGCAGCCCCGGGACTAGCGGGTTCTCGCAGTATTTT	CASSPGTSGFSQYF
-	TRBV11-2	TRBJ2-1	TRBD2	TGTGCCAGCAGCCGCCTCACTAGCGGGAGGTTTCGAGAGCAGTTCTTC	CASSRLTSGRFREQFF
-	TRBV7-3	TRBJ2-3	-	TGTGCCAGCAGCTCCGGAGGCACAGATACGCAGTATTTT	CASSSGGTDTQYF
few	TRBV6-2/TRBV6-3	TRBJ1-2	-	TGTGCCAGCAGTTATGAGGGAACCTATGGCTACACCTTC	CASSYEGTYGYTF
-	TRBV28	TRBJ1-2	-	TGTGCCAGCAGTTTGTTCCAGGGAAATGGCTACACCTTC	CASSLFQGNGYTF
few	TRBV12-3/TRBV12-4	TRBJ2-3	TRBD2	TGTGCCAGCAGTTCGAAGCGGGGGCTCGGGGAGTATTTT	CASSSKRGLGEYF
once	TRBV27	TRBJ2-5	-	TGTGCCAGCAGTTTATCCCCAGGGTTGAAAGAGACCCAGTACTTC	CASSLSPGLKETQYF
-	TRBV24-1	TRBJ2-7	TRBD2	TGTGCCACCAGTACCTCCCGGACTAGCGGGAACGAGCAGTACTTC	CATSTSRTSGNEQYF
-	TRBV10-3	TRBJ2-5	TRBD2	TGTGCCATCAGTGAGTTTATGGCGGGGGGCGCAGAGACCCAGTACTTC	CAISEFMAGGAETQYF
-	TRBV18	TRBJ2-1	TRBD2	TGTGCCAGCTCACCACCACTAGCGGAAAGCTCCTACAATGAGCAGTTCTTC	CASSPPLAESSYNEQFF
-	TRBV18	TRBJ1-1	-	TGTGCCAGCTCACCTCCGCGACTCACGAACACTGAAGCTTTCTTT	CASSPPRLTNTEAFF
-	TRBV6-6	TRBJ2-3	TRBD2	TGTGCCAGCAGTTACGGCCCGGACGGGGGGGATACGCAGTATTTT	CASSYGPDGGDTQYF
-	TRBV21-1	TRBJ2-7	-	TGTGCCAGCATCAGACTAGCGGGAGGCCAAACCTACGAGCAGTACTTC	CASIRLAGGQTYEQYF
-	TRBV6-6	TRBJ2-6	-	TGTGCCAGCAGTCCCCAGGGTTTTAGCTCTGGGGCCAACGTCCTGACTTTC	CASSPQGFSSGANVLTF
-	TRBV5-1	TRBJ1-1	-	TGCGCCAGCAGCTTGGGGGAAAACAGGGTTAACACTGAAGCTTTCTTT	CASSLGENRVNTEAFF
few	TRBV2	TRBJ1-2	-	TGTGCCAGCAGGACTCTGAAGGGGCTCTATGGCTACACCTTC	CASRTLKGLYGYTF
-	TRBV14	TRBJ2-5	-	TGTGCCAGCAGCCAAGGAGGAGGGCTGGTAGAGACCCAGTACTTC	CASSQGGGLVETQYF
-	TRBV6-5	TRBJ1-2	TRBD1	TGTGCCAGCAGTTACTCGACAGGGGGGAACTATGGCTACACCTTC	CASSYSTGGNYGYTF
-	TRBV9	TRBJ1-4	TRBD1	TGTGCCAGCAGCGAGGGGGCCCCAAGAACTAATGAAAAACTGTTTTTT	CASSEGAPRTNEKLFF
-	TRBV6-1	TRBJ2-7	-	TGTGCCAGCAGTGAAGCTCAGTTGGAGCAGTACTTC	CASSEAQLEQYF
-	TRBV9	TRBJ1-1	-	TGTGCCAGCAGCCCGCGGCCGATGAACACTGAAGCTTTCTTT	CASSPRPMNTEAFF
-	TRBV10-2	TRBJ2-7	-	TGCGCCAGCAGTGCCCATTACGAGCAGTACTTC	CASSAHYEQYF
few	TRBV5-1	TRBJ2-2	TRBD2	TGCGCCAGCAGAGCGGGAGGAAACACCGGGGAGCTGTTTTTT	CASRAGGNTGELFF
-	TRBV7-7	TRBJ2-3	TRBD2	TGTGCTAGCAGCGAAACTAGCGGGGGATTCACAGATACGCAGTATTTT	CASSETSGGFTDTQYF
-	TRBV3-1/TRBV3-2	TRBJ1-1	-	TGTGCCAGCAGCCAAGCCGGAGGAGCTTTCTTT	CASSQAGGAFF
-	TRBV13	TRBJ2-3	TRBD2	TGTGCCAGCAGCTTAGGGGGACTAGCGGGAACGGGCACAGATACGCAGTATTTT	CASSLGGLAGTGTDTQYF
-	TRBV3-1/TRBV3-2	TRBJ1-1	-	TGTGCCAGCAGCCCCCAAGACGGGGACACTGAAGCTTTCTTT	CASSPQDGDTEAFF
-	TRBV9	TRBJ2-3	-	TGTGCCAGCAGCCCGTCGTCTCCAGTAGATACGCAGTATTTT	CASSPSSPVDTQYF
few	TRBV5-6	TRBJ1-5	-	TGTGCCAGCAGCTTGGCGGGTCAGCCCCAGCATTTT	CASSLAGQPQHF
-	TRBV6-5	TRBJ2-1	TRBD1	TGTGCCAGCAGGGAGACAGGGCGGCATGAGCAGTTCTTC	CASRETGRHEQFF
once	TRBV9	TRBJ1-2	-	TGTGCCAGCAGCGTAGGAGGGAGGATCGACTATGGCTACACCTTC	CASSVGGRIDYGYTF
few	TRBV15	TRBJ2-5	TRBD1	TGTGCCACCAGCAGAGAGACAGGGGGCCGGGAGACCCAGTACTTC	CATSRETGGRETQYF
-	TRBV5-1	TRBJ2-3	TRBD2	TGCGCCAGCAGCTTGGCCACAGCGGGGGGGCAGGGAGATACGCAGTATTTT	CASSLATAGGQGDTQYF
-	TRBV5-1	TRBJ2-7	TRBD2	TGCGCCAGCAGGTGGACTAGCGGCTCCTACGAGCAGTACTTC	CASRWTSGSYEQYF
-	TRBV12-5	TRBJ1-5	TRBD1	TGTGCTAGTGGTTTGGCAGGACAGGGTCAGAATCAGCCCCAGCATTTT	CASGLAGQGQNQPQHF
-	TRBV9	TRBJ2-3	-	TGTGCCAGCAGCGTTGGACTCCGCCAGACCACAGATACGCAGTATTTT	CASSVGLRQTTDTQYF
-	TRBV7-9	TRBJ2-3	-	TGTGCCAGCAGCTTTGGAGATGGCACAGATACGCAGTATTTT	CASSFGDGTDTQYF
-	TRBV5-8	TRBJ2-4	-	TGTGCCAGCGCCTGGAGACGCCTAGCCAAAAACATTCAGTACTTC	CASAWRRLAKNIQYF
-	TRBV28	TRBJ2-1	-	TGTGCCAGCAGTTTTGTGGGGGGTGGCTCCTACAATGAGCAGTTCTTC	CASSFVGGGSYNEQFF
-	TRBV29-1	TRBJ2-2	TRBD1	TGCAGCGTCACCCCCCAGGGGACAGCGAACACCGGGGAGCTGTTTTTT	CSVTPQGTANTGELFF
-	TRBV5-4	TRBJ2-7	TRBD1	TGTGCCAGCAGCTTGCCCCAGAGAACAGGGGACGAGCAGTACTTC	CASSLPQRTGDEQYF
-	TRBV19	TRBJ2-5	TRBD2	TGTGCCAGTAGTATAGATTCCGGGGGGGGGACCCAGTACTTC	CASSIDSGGGTQYF
few	TRBV6-5	TRBJ2-7	TRBD1	TGTGCCAGCAGGTCCGGACAGGGTTACGAGCAGTACTTC	CASRSGQGYEQYF
-	TRBV7-2	TRBJ1-2	-	TGTGCCAGCAGCCCCGGGACTCTCGGAAAATCGGGCTACACCTTC	CASSPGTLGKSGYTF
few	TRBV5-1	TRBJ2-1	TRBD2	TGCGCCAGCAGCTGGGGACTAGCGGGGGGGACCTACAATGAGCAGTTCTTC	CASSWGLAGGTYNEQFF
once	TRBV28	TRBJ2-1	TRBD2	TGTGCCAGCACCTCCCTGGGCGGGAGGGCCCTTGAGCAGTTCTTC	CASTSLGGRALEQFF
once	TRBV2	TRBJ1-5	-	TGTGCCAGCAGTGACAGGGTAGGCAATCAGCCCCAGCATTTT	CASSDRVGNQPQHF
few	TRBV21-1	TRBJ2-7	-	TGTGCCAGCAGCAAAGTTGGCTGTAACGGGAGAGGATACGAGCAGTACTTC	CASSKVGCNGRGYEQYF